This T cell receptor beta chain was observed in a study of T cell responses to AZD1222 COVID-19 vaccine. Study-wide context: Second-dose timings of about 4 or about 12 weeks were pooled. Whole-study results and caveats: Of the AZD1222 recipients, only 5 or 6 were seropositive at baseline. Vaccination with two AZD1222 doses was followed by a rise in Spike-specific TCR breadth and depth. Donors, mostly white British, included more females; clonal diversity was possibly underestimated.

As to this clone: Its specificity is unknown.

TCRdb keeps only in-frame clones here, not all; method: immunoSEQ multiplex PCR. Of about 86,000 clones listed, roughly 80% are singletons. This CDR3 comprises 15 residues. Germline V gene data show CDR1 as MNHEY and CDR2 as SMNVEV (reference sequence). The J segment lost 5 bases and the V segment lost 0 bases, leaving 4 bases of the junction unmatched. J is TRBJ1-1 and V is TRBV27; TRBD1 agrees at 9 bases. Sample: peripheral blood, taken on day 0 of AZD1222 vaccination. This receptor was identified in an adult in good health. The CDR3 nucleotides are TGTGCCAGCAGTTTATCAGGACAGGGGTTAACTGAAGCTTTCTTT. It translates to CASSLSGQGLTEAFF.